Included here is one T cell receptor (beta chain) sequence, with context. The antigen is unknown. Germline lookup yields CDR1 SGHVS and CDR2 FQNEAQ. The CDR3 runs 17 residues. Trimming took 4 bases from V and 4 from J, leaving 20 bases between them. The entry originates in a study of cytomegalovirus exposure and HLA in healthy donors. Whole-study findings and limits: A likely sequencing artifact accounted for one observed cluster of highly shared sequence variants. CMV serostatus was the sole immune exposure data available. A later examination showed that TCR association rates differed by HLA locus, with DRB1 most and HLA-C fewest.

Primers for the PCR totalled 60 Vbeta and 13 Jbeta. In the source study's methods: It was a later analysis that counted 83 million or so unique TCR beta chains, of which roughly 11 million were shared. The protocol was immunoSEQ multiplex PCR, while the TCRdb copy is restricted to in-frame clones and leaves out a portion. V and J calls and clone size are as listed in that table; D and trimming were resolved from the DNA. The sample lists around 100,000 clones, around three quarters occurring once. This TCR was recovered from a female donor in good health and CMV-seropositive. The V gene is TRBV7-8, the J gene TRBJ1-5; the D gene is possibly TRBD1 (5 bases). Sequences were obtained from PBMCs. The DNA of the CDR3 is TGTGCCAGCAGCTCTGCCATCCGCCGGGGGTGGAATCAGCCCCAGCATTTT. Protein: CASSSAIRRGWNQPQHF.